Listed below are T cell receptor beta chains from one sample, sequenced in a study of stem cell transplantation in POMP-related autoinflammatory disease. Clones were read by immunoSEQ multiplex PCR, and TCRdb kept only the in-frame ones, dropping some. Among 68,000 or so clones, roughly 93% were seen once, and the ten largest hold about 0.69%. Sequenced here: CD4+ T cells from PBMCs, sampled after stem cell transplantation. These receptors all stem from a human patient with POMP-related autoinflammation and immune dysregulation (PRAID). Some T cells may be transferred from the graft donor. CDR3s include the opening cysteine and the closing phenylalanine or tryptophan. The D gene is left open where the match is weak. For some rows the clone size is stated as once, few or many, or as a class when expanded; others skip it.

J | size | D | V | DNA | CDR3
TRBJ2-1 | - | - | TRBV4-2 | TGTGCCAGCAGCCAAGTGGGGACTTACAATGAGCAGTTCTTC | CASSQVGTYNEQFF
TRBJ2-5 | - | - | TRBV7-9 | TGTGCCAGCAGCTTAGAACAAGAGACCCAGTACTTC | CASSLEQETQYF
TRBJ1-1 | once | - | TRBV6-6 | TGTGCCAGCAGTTACAAGGCACCAAATACGAACACTGAAGCTTTCTTT | CASSYKAPNTNTEAFF
TRBJ1-2 | - | - | TRBV9 | TGTGCCAGCAGCGTAGCCGCAACAGGGAACTATGGCTACACCTTC | CASSVAATGNYGYTF
TRBJ2-4 | - | - | TRBV5-1 | TGCGCCAGCAGCTTGGGGACAGCACTAGCCAAAAACATTCAGTACTTC | CASSLGTALAKNIQYF
TRBJ1-1 | - | TRBD1 | TRBV5-4 | TGTGCCAGCAGCCGGGACAGGGCTGGTGAAGCTTTCTTT | CASSRDRAGEAFF
TRBJ2-1 | once | - | TRBV19 | TGTGCCAGTAGAGGGCAGGGGAGGGGCGACAATGAGCAGTTCTTC | CASRGQGRGDNEQFF
TRBJ1-3 | - | TRBD1 | TRBV5-6 | TGTGCCAGCAGCTGGACAGGGTCTGGAAACACCATATATTTT | CASSWTGSGNTIYF
TRBJ2-6 | once | - | TRBV4-2 | TGTGCCAGCAGCCAATGGGGGATCTGGGGTTCTGGGGCCAACGTCCTGACTTTC | CASSQWGIWGSGANVLTF
TRBJ2-1 | - | - | TRBV2 | TGTGCCAGCAGCGGGGGAACAGTGGCCTACAATGAGCAGTTCTTC | CASSGGTVAYNEQFF
TRBJ2-1 | - | - | TRBV28 | TGTGCCACCTATAATCCCAGGGTAAAGTTCTACAATGAGCAGTTCTTC | CATYNPRVKFYNEQFF
TRBJ1-4 | once | TRBD1 | TRBV24-1 | TGTGCCACCAGTCCCGGGACAGGGGTTTATGAAAAACTGTTTTTT | CATSPGTGVYEKLFF
TRBJ2-1 | - | - | TRBV10-2 | TGCGCCAGCAGTGAGTCGGCCCAAATCTCCTACAATGAGCAGTTCTTC | CASSESAQISYNEQFF
TRBJ2-3 | - | - | TRBV5-1 | TGCGCCAGCAGCTTACAGGGAGGCACAGATACGCAGTATTTT | CASSLQGGTDTQYF
TRBJ1-5 | - | - | TRBV7-8 | TGTGCCAGCAGCTTAAGGGGGGGCTCCCCCCGCGTTGGATATCAGCCCCAGCATTTT | CASSLRGGSPRVGYQPQHF
TRBJ1-4 | - | - | TRBV7-9 | TGTGCCAGCAGCTTTGAAGGGGCAGCAACTAATGAAAAACTGTTTTTT | CASSFEGAATNEKLFF
TRBJ2-4 | - | - | TRBV7-9 | TGTGCCAGCAGCCCCATTCGCCTAACCATTCAGTACTTC | CASSPIRLTIQYF
TRBJ1-1 | - | TRBD1 | TRBV7-9 | TGTGCCAGCAGTTGGACAGGGCTCACTGAAGCTTTCTTT | CASSWTGLTEAFF
TRBJ2-3 | - | TRBD2 | TRBV6-5 | TGTGCCAGCACGGGACTAGCGGGAGATCCAGATACGCAGTATTTT | CASTGLAGDPDTQYF
TRBJ1-2 | - | - | TRBV19 | TGTGCCAGTAGCGCTCCTCTGGGTGACTATGGCTACACCTTC | CASSAPLGDYGYTF
TRBJ2-1 | - | TRBD2 | TRBV24-1 | TGTGCCACCACCGGACTAGCGGGATCTAATGAGCAGTTCTTC | CATTGLAGSNEQFF
TRBJ2-1 | - | - | TRBV5-6 | TGTGCCAGCACCCCGATTGGGGGAATCAATGAGCAGTTCTTC | CASTPIGGINEQFF
TRBJ1-2 | - | - | TRBV10-1 | TGCGCCAGCAGTGAGTGGACAGCTAGTTTTAATTTTAACTATGGCTACACCTTC | CASSEWTASFNFNYGYTF
TRBJ2-3 | - | - | TRBV5-5 | TGTGCCAGCAGCTTGGCGGGGACCACAGATACGCAGTATTTT | CASSLAGTTDTQYF
TRBJ2-7 | few | - | TRBV7-7 | TGTGCCAGCAGCTCCGCTGAGAGCGGCGAGCAGTACTTC | CASSSAESGEQYF
TRBJ1-5 | - | TRBD1 | TRBV19 | TGTGCCAGTATGACTCCGGGACAGGATAGCAATCAGCCCCAGCATTTT | CASMTPGQDSNQPQHF
TRBJ2-7 | - | - | TRBV5-1 | TGCGCCAGCAGCTTGTCGGCGGGCGCCTACGAGCAGTACTTC | CASSLSAGAYEQYF
TRBJ2-2 | - | - | TRBV19 | TGTGCCAGTAGTATAGATCCATGGCAGGCCGGGGAGCTGTTTTTT | CASSIDPWQAGELFF
TRBJ2-2 | - | - | TRBV18 | TGTGCCAGCTCACCACTACGATCGGGGAGTACCGGGGAGCTGTTTTTT | CASSPLRSGSTGELFF
TRBJ2-1 | - | - | TRBV20-1 | TGCAGTGCTAGGAGTTATGAGCAGTTCTTC | CSARSYEQFF
TRBJ2-5 | - | - | TRBV11-3 | TGTGCCAGCAGCTTGAGTAGACAAGAGACCCAGTACTTC | CASSLSRQETQYF
TRBJ2-1 | - | - | TRBV2 | TGTGCCAGCAGCCGCAGTGGCCCGCCCAATGAGCAGTTCTTC | CASSRSGPPNEQFF
TRBJ1-6 | - | - | TRBV2 | TGTGCCAGCAGTGAACGGGTGGCAACCTATTCACCCCTCCACTTT | CASSERVATYSPLHF
TRBJ2-5 | - | - | TRBV12-3/TRBV12-4 | TGTGCCAGCAGTGGCAATATGGAGACCCAGTACTTC | CASSGNMETQYF
TRBJ2-7 | - | TRBD2 | TRBV5-8 | TGTGCCAGCAGCCCGCAGACTAGCGGGAGACGTTACGAGCAGTACTTC | CASSPQTSGRRYEQYF
TRBJ2-5 | - | TRBD1 | TRBV5-1 | TGCGCCAGCAGTACCGGGACAGGGGGGGCCCAAGAGACCCAGTACTTC | CASSTGTGGAQETQYF
TRBJ2-3 | - | - | TRBV19 | TGTGCCAGTAAGCTCCCTCGCACAGATACGCAGTATTTT | CASKLPRTDTQYF
TRBJ1-4 | - | - | TRBV6-5 | TGTGCCAGCCCGGAAACGGCTACAGATGAAAAACTGTTTTTT | CASPETATDEKLFF
TRBJ1-5 | few | - | TRBV20-1 | TGCAGTGTCGGTCAATATCAGCCCCAGCATTTT | CSVGQYQPQHF
TRBJ2-7 | - | - | TRBV5-5 | TGTGCCAGCAGCCGGAGAGTTCCAGGAGCGATCCCCTACGAGCAGTACTTC | CASSRRVPGAIPYEQYF
TRBJ2-5 | - | TRBD2 | TRBV3-1/TRBV3-2 | TGTGCCAGCAGCAAGCTAGCGGAGGGGGAGACCCAGTACTTC | CASSKLAEGETQYF
TRBJ2-3 | - | - | TRBV28 | TGTGCCAGCAGTGAAAAGGGAGATACGCAGTATTTT | CASSEKGDTQYF
TRBJ2-3 | - | TRBD2 | TRBV7-9 | TGTGCCAGCAGCTTAGTACGCGGGAGCGGAGCAGATACGCAGTATTTT | CASSLVRGSGADTQYF
TRBJ2-3 | once | - | TRBV10-1 | TGCGCCAGCAGTGAGTCGGGGGGACGGACAGATACGCAGTATTTT | CASSESGGRTDTQYF
TRBJ2-1 | - | TRBD1 | TRBV5-5 | TGTGCCAGCAGCTTGACGTACAGGGGGCAAAACAATGAGCAGTTCTTC | CASSLTYRGQNNEQFF
TRBJ1-4 | few | - | TRBV6-2/TRBV6-3 | TGTGCCAGCAGTTACATGACAGGCGAAAAACTGTTTTTT | CASSYMTGEKLFF
TRBJ2-3 | once | - | TRBV28 | TGTGCCAGCGTAAGCGCGACGAGGGCGGGGACAGATACGCAGTATTTT | CASVSATRAGTDTQYF
TRBJ2-2 | - | - | TRBV4-2 | TGTGCCAGCAGCCAAGATGCGACTAGAATCGGGGAGCTGTTTTTT | CASSQDATRIGELFF
TRBJ1-2 | - | - | TRBV7-2 | TGTGCCAGCAGCTTAGGGGGGCCCCGAGGCGGCTACACCTTC | CASSLGGPRGGYTF